This TCR beta chain was documented in a study of OX40 agonist ivuxolimab in advanced cancers. Across the study: Patients were roughly 87% male with ages about 23 to 79, mean approximately 62. Study-level points and caveats: Fewer expanded clones were found on average in CD4+ than in CD8+ T cells.

Here immunoSEQ multiplex PCR was the method, and the copy in TCRdb shows in-frame clones only, minus some. Counted here are 15,000 to 20,000 clones, roughly 75% occurring once; the ten biggest clones make up 26%. The CDR3 has 15 amino acids. Germline V lookup: CDR1 SGHVS, CDR2 FQNEAQ. The V end lost 2 bases, the J end lost 1 base, and 11 bases lay between the germline ends. On this clone itself: Its antigen is still unknown.

Peripheral blood came from all dose cohorts at three timepoints. The starting material was CD4+ or CD8+ T cells sorted from blood, obtained in a trial of the OX40 agonist ivuxolimab. This chain joins TRBV7-8 and TRBJ1-2; unclear D gene. This sequence was found in an adult with an advanced solid tumor such as melanoma, head and neck, liver or kidney cancer. CDR3 protein: CASSLRTSDNYGYTF. The CDR3 DNA is TGTGCCAGCAGCTTACGAACCTCAGATAACTATGGCTACACCTTC.